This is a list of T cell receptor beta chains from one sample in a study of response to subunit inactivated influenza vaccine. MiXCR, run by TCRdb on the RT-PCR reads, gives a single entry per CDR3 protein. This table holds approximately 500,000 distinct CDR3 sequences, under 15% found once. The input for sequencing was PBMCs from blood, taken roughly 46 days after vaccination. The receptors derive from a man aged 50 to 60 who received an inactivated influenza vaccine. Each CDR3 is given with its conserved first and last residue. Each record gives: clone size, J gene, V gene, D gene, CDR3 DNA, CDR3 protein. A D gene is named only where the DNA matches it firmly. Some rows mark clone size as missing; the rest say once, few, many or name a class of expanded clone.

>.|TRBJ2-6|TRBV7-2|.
TGTGCCAGCAGCTTCCCGGGACTCAGGACGGGGGCCAACGTCCTGACTTTC
CASSFPGLRTGANVLTF
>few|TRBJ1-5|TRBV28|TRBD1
TGTGCCAGCATCTCGAGGTCCGGGACAGGGGGCAATCAGCCCCAGCATTTT
CASISRSGTGGNQPQHF
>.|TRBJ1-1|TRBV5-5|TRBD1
TGTGCCAGCAGCTCTGGACCGGGACAGGGGTCCACTGAAGCTTTCTTT
CASSSGPGQGSTEAFF
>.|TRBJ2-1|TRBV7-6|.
TGTGCCAGCAGCACCCGGGGGAACAACAATGAGCAGTTCTTC
CASSTRGNNNEQFF
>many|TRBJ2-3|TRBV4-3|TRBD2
TGCGCCAGCAGCCAAGACACTAGCGGGGAAACAGATACGCAGTATTTT
CASSQDTSGETDTQYF
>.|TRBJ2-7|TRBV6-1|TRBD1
TGTGCCAGCAGTGAAGCTGGGACAGGAGACTACGAGCAGTACTTC
CASSEAGTGDYEQYF
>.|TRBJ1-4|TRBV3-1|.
TGTGCCAGCAGCCAAGGAGGGCCGGGAGCAACTAATGAAAAACTGTTTTTT
CASSQGGPGATNEKLFF
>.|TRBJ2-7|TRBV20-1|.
TGCAGTGCGAGGAATATACAGGGAATTGGTTCCGAGCAGTACTTC
CSARNIQGIGSEQYF
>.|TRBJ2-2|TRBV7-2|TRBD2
TGTGCCAGCAGCTTTGTAGCGGGGGGGAGAGCCGGGGAGCTGTTTTTT
CASSFVAGGRAGELFF
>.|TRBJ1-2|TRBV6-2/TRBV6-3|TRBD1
TGTGCCAGCAGTTACGGACAGGCAAGGGGCTACACCTTC
CASSYGQARGYTF
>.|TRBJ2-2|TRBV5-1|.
TGCGCCAGCAGCGGACGACTGGGGGTGTCCACCGGGGAGCTGTTTTTT
CASSGRLGVSTGELFF
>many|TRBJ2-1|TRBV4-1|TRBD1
TGCGCCAGCAGCCCTGGGACAGGTAGCTCCTACAATGAGCAGTTCTTC
CASSPGTGSSYNEQFF
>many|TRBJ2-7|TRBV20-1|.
TGCAGTGCTAGAGGGCGACACTCCTACGAGCAGTACTTC
CSARGRHSYEQYF
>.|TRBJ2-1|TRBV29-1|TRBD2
TGCAGCGTTGTTCTAGCGGGGGGGCCAGGATTCAATGAGCAGTTCTTC
CSVVLAGGPGFNEQFF
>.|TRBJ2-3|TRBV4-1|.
TGCGCCAGCAGCCCCCGAGATCATACAGCGACAGATACGCAGTATTTT
CASSPRDHTATDTQYF
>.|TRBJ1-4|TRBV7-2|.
TGTGCCAGCAGCTTAGTTGGACGGGAAAAACTGTTTTTT
CASSLVGREKLFF
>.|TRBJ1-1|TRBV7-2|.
TGTGCCAGCAGCTCCCAAATTAGAAGAACTGAAGCTTTCTTT
CASSSQIRRTEAFF
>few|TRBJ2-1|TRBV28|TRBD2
TGTGCCAGCAGTTCCATCCTAATAGCGGGGGGTCAGGGGAATGAGCAGTTCTTC
CASSSILIAGGQGNEQFF
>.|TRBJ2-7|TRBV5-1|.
TGCGCCAGCAGCTTGGCCAGGGATGAACGCCCGTACGAGCAGTACTTC
CASSLARDERPYEQYF
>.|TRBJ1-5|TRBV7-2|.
TGTGCCAGCAGCTTAGGTCCAGATCGGCCCCAGCATTTT
CASSLGPDRPQHF
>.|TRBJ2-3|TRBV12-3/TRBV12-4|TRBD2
TGTGCCAGCACCCCGGGGGGGGCGCAGTATTTT
CASTPGGAQYF
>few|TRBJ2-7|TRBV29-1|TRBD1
TGCAGCGTTCGGACAGGGGGCATCAGGGGCCTATTGTTCTACGAGCAGTACTTC
CSVRTGGIRGLLFYEQYF
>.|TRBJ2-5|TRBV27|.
TGTGCCAGCAGATCAACTTCCCGCTCATGGGAGACCCAGTACTTC
CASRSTSRSWETQYF
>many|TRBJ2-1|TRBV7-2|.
TGTGCCAGCAGCTTAGTGGGCCCCGGGGCAGGTTACAATGAGCAGTTCTTC
CASSLVGPGAGYNEQFF
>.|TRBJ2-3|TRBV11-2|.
TGTGCCAGCAGCTTTCCGACTCGCTATACGCAGTATTTT
CASSFPTRYTQYF
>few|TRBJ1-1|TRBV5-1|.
TGCGCCAGCAGCTCCCCCTCGGGCGGAGACACTGAAGCTTTCTTT
CASSSPSGGDTEAFF
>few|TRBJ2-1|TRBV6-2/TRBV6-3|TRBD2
TGTGCCAGCAGTTACCTAGCGGTCTCCTACAATGAGCAGTTCTTC
CASSYLAVSYNEQFF
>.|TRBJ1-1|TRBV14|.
TGTGCCAGCAGCCAAGAGTACAGTTGGAGGGGAGCTGAAGCTTTCTTT
CASSQEYSWRGAEAFF
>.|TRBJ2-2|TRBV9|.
TGTGCCAGCGAGAACACCGGGGAGCTGTTTTTT
CASENTGELFF
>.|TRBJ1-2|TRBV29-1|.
TGCAGCGTTGTAAACCGCTATGGCTACACCTTC
CSVVNRYGYTF
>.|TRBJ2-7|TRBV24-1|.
TGTGCCAAACCCTCACACGCGGACCAAGCCTACGAGCAGTACTTC
CAKPSHADQAYEQYF
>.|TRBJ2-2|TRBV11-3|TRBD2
TGTGCCAGCAGCTTAGATGGCCAGCGGGATGGCGGGGAGCTGTTTTTT
CASSLDGQRDGGELFF
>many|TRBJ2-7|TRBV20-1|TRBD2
TGCAGTGCTAGAGATGCGGGAGTCCAGTACGAGCAGTACTTC
CSARDAGVQYEQYF
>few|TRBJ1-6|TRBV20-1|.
TGCAGTGCTAGTTTTCAGCGAAATTCACCCCTCCACTTT
CSASFQRNSPLHF
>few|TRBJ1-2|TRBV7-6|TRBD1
TGTGCCAGCGGGGGCAGGGGGATAGCTAACTATGGCTACACCTTC
CASGGRGIANYGYTF
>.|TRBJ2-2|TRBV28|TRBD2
TGTGCCAGCTATCGTGCGGGAGGATCCGGGGAGCTGTTTTTT
CASYRAGGSGELFF
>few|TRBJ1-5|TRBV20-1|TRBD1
TGCAGTGCTATCGAGGGGGCGAGCAATCAGCCCCAGCATTTT
CSAIEGASNQPQHF
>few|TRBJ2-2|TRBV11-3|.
TGTGCCAGCAGCTTTGGAGACACCGGGGAGCTGTTTTTT
CASSFGDTGELFF
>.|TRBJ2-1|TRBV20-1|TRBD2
TGCACGGGGAGGGGAGGCAATGAGCAGTTCTTC
CTGRGGNEQFF
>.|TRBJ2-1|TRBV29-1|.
TGCAGCGTTCGTCCAGCAAGCAATGAGCAGTTCTTC
CSVRPASNEQFF
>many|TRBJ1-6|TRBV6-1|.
TGTGCCAGCATCCTGGACCGGTCTGGATCACCCCTCCACTTT
CASILDRSGSPLHF